This TCR beta chain was sequenced during a study of blood T cell repertoires in COVID-19. Background on the study: Whether acute or convalescent, the COVID-19 samples came from the United States, Italy and Spain.

The method was immunoSEQ multiplex PCR; TCRdb's version includes in-frame clones alone and lacks a portion of them. The sample has more than 350,000 clones; roughly 90% are singletons. The CDR3 spans 13 residues. Per the germline V gene, CDR1 is MGHRA and CDR2 is YSYEKL. The germline V and J ends were trimmed by 2 bases and 7 bases, with 11 bases remaining between them. Patients in Seattle were enrolled during active infection, then followed longitudinally. The chain has TRBV4-1 and TRBJ1-1; D is unresolved. The receptor comes from a woman under 40 with COVID-19, enrolled during active disease. The sample was peripheral blood. CDR3 sequence (DNA): TGCGCCAGCAGCCAATATGATGGCCATGAAGCTTTCTTT. This sequence encodes CASSQYDGHEAFF.